The 11 T cell receptor beta chains in this list originate from one sample, sequenced in a study of blood T cells in healthy people across ages. Through a sample-barcoded 5' primer and a J-beta primer mix, a second PCR was run for roughly 7 to 11 cycles. One entry per CDR3 protein results from TCRdb running MiXCR on the 5' RACE reads. The sample shows about a million distinct CDR3 sequences, around 48% of them seen only once. Sequenced: blood. These receptors were collected from a man aged 25 to 40 in good health.

This clonotype has only a few counts. The chain carries TRBV5-1 and TRBJ2-1, with 10 bases that match TRBD2. V shed 0 bases and J 15 bases; nucleotides not matched to a gene: 12. The CDR3 runs to 15 residues. Per germline, CDR1 SGHRS and CDR2 YFSETQ. DNA of the CDR3: TGCGCCAGCAGCTTGGGGCGGCTAGCGGGGGACTCAGCGTTCTTC. This codes for CASSLGRLAGDSAFF.

CDR3 coding DNA: TGTGCCATCAGTGAGCCGCCGACTAGCGGGTCCTCCTACGAGCAGTACTTC. Protein product: CAISEPPTSGSSYEQYF. V usage is TRBV10-3 and J usage is TRBJ2-7, with TRBD2 matching over 10 bases. V lost 2 bases to trimming and J lost 0 bases; unmatched junction nucleotides: 7. Germline CDR1 ENHRY, CDR2 SYGVKD. The CDR3 contains 17 residues.

This clonotype came up many times. The chain employs TRBV7-9 and TRBJ2-1, with a tentative D call TRBD1 (5 bases). The germline V and J ends were trimmed by 7 bases and 6 bases, with 13 bases remaining between them. There are 13 residues in the CDR3. CDR1 and CDR2 (germline): SEHNR, FQNEAQ (reference sequence). This CDR3 is CASTPDRFNEQFF. The CDR3 DNA reads TGTGCCAGCACCCCCGACAGATTCAATGAGCAGTTCTTC.

This chain connects TRBV28 to TRBJ2-4; D remains unclear. Near its end, the DNA agrees better with TRBJ2-7, so the J call may be wrong. The CDR3 is 12 residues long. Germline V gives CDR1 MDHEN, CDR2 SYDVKM. The CDR3 loop is CASSRRLGEQYF. The DNA for the CDR3 is TGTGCCAGCAGCCGACGGCTGGGCGAGCAGTACTTC.

The chain recombines TRBV7-2 with TRBJ2-1, with 9 bases that match TRBD2. There are 15 residues in the CDR3. Germline CDR1 SGHTA, CDR2 FQGNSA. Unmatched junction bases numbered 7, after V lost 1 base and J lost 9 bases. The CDR3 DNA reads TGTGCCAGCAGCTTAGTCGGCGGGGGGGCCGGTGAGCAGTTCTTC. Protein: CASSLVGGGAGEQFF.

V is TRBV12-3 or TRBV12-4 and J is TRBJ1-1; D is unclear. CDR3 length equals 14 residues. V was trimmed by 2 bases and J by 0 bases, leaving 7 bases between them. CDR3 in amino acids: CASSLLVMNTEAFF. CDR3 bases: TGTGCCAGCAGTTTACTGGTCATGAACACTGAAGCTTTCTTT.

The CDR3 region is CASSPISGAYEQYF. In DNA form, the CDR3 reads TGTGCCAGCAGTCCAATATCCGGGGCCTACGAGCAGTACTTC. V gene TRBV12-3 or TRBV12-4 combines with J gene TRBJ2-5; weak D call: TRBD2 (5 bases). The tail of the sequence fits TRBJ2-7 better, so the J call may be wrong. The CDR3 runs to 14 residues.

The chain combines TRBV29-1 with TRBJ2-7; the match to TRBD1 covers 10 bases. Germline-derived CDR1 and CDR2 are SQVTM and ANQGSEA. The ends lost 6 bases at V and 6 bases at J; junction bases unmatched: 5. The CDR3 runs 12 residues. In DNA, the CDR3 is TGCAGCGTAGAGACAGGGGGCCGCGAGCAGTACTTC. It is translated as CSVETGGREQYF.

The chain has TRBV2 and TRBJ1-1, with a possible D match to TRBD1 (5 bases). Germline V gene lookup returns CDR1 SNHLY and CDR2 FYNNEI. This CDR3 comprises 13 residues. V lost 6 bases to trimming and J lost 5 bases, with 13 bases between them. In nucleotides, the CDR3 is TGTGCCAGCAGATTTACGGGGGGAACTGAAGCTTTCTTT. Translating gives CASRFTGGTEAFF.

The sample holds a few counts of this clonotype. This rearrangement joins TRBV7-9 to TRBJ2-1; 9 bases match TRBD2. Germline V lookup: CDR1 SEHNR, CDR2 FQNEAQ (reference sequence). The CDR3 has 17 amino acids. V lost 5 bases to trimming and J lost 1 base; unmatched junction nucleotides: 9. CDR3 sequence (DNA): TGTGCCAGCAGCCTCCCCGAGCTAGCGGGATCCTACAATGAGCAGTTCTTC. Its protein is CASSLPELAGSYNEQFF.

On this clonotype: A junction end diverges from the germline sequence, so it may reflect a read error. The chain combines TRBV20-1 with TRBJ1-2, with 10 bases aligning to TRBD1. CDR1 is DFQATT, CDR2 SNEGSKA, per germline (reference sequence). The CDR3 is 14 amino acids. The CDR3 is CNARNRTGGYGYTF. Here the CDR3 DNA reads TGCAATGCTAGAAATCGGACAGGGGGATATGGCTACACCTTC.